The text below deals with one T cell receptor beta chain. The antigen is not known. Germline CDR1 and CDR2: SEHNR and FQNEAQ (reference sequence). The V end was cut by 5 bases, the J end by 2 bases, with 21 bases between. CDR3 length: 17 amino acids. PCR involved 60 Vbeta and 13 Jbeta primers. Using immunoSEQ multiplex PCR, the repertoire was profiled, and TCRdb retains in-frame clones only, with some absent. This table holds about 110,000 clones, roughly 82% found once. The data are from a study of cytomegalovirus exposure and HLA in healthy donors. Study overall: Some 85 million unique TCRs from HLA-typed donors were held in an early data release. Study-wide results and caveats: In vitro confirmation showed three CMV-associated chains to be CMV antigen specific.

This sequence originates from a male donor in good health and CMV-seronegative. Sequenced material: PBMCs. The rearrangement links TRBV7-9 to TRBJ2-5; D is perhaps TRBD1 (5 bases). CDR3 nucleotides: TGTGCCAGCAGCCCTAATGGGTGGTGGGGCACGCAAGAGACCCAGTACTTC. It is translated as CASSPNGWWGTQETQYF.